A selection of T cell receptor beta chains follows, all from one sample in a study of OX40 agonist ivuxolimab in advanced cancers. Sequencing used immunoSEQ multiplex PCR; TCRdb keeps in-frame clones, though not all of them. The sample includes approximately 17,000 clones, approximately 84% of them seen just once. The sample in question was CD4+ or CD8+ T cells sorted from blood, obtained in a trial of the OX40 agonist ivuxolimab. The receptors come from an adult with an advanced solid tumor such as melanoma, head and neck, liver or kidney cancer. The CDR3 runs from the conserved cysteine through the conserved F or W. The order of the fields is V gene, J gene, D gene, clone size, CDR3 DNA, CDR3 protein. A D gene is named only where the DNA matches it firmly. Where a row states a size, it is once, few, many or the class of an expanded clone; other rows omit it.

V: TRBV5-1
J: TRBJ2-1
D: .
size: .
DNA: TGCGCCAGCAGCACGAGACTAGGGGGCCACAATGAGCAGTTCTTC
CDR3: CASSTRLGGHNEQFF

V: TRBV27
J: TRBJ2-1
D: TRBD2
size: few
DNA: TGTGCCAGCAGGGTTTGGGGGGGGAGCAACAATGAGCAGTTCTTC
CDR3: CASRVWGGSNNEQFF

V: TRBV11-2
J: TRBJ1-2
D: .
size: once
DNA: TGTGCCAGCAGCTTAGATTCAATGGCAGGGGCTAACTATGGCTACACCTTC
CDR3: CASSLDSMAGANYGYTF

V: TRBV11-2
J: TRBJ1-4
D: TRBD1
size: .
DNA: TGTGCCAGCAGCTCCCAGACAGGGGAGGTCGAAAAACTGTTTTTT
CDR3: CASSSQTGEVEKLFF

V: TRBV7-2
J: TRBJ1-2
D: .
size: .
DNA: TGTGCCAGCAGCTTAGAGGCAGGGAGGGTGCAGACGAACACCTTC
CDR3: CASSLEAGRVQTNTF

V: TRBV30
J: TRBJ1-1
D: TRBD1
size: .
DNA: TGTGCCTGGGATACAGGGGCCCGCTTCGTGAAAGCTTTCTTT
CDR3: CAWDTGARFVKAFF

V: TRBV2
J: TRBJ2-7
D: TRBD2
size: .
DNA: TGTGCCAGCAGTCCCTCGGGGGGAGAGTACGAGCAGTACTTC
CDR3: CASSPSGGEYEQYF

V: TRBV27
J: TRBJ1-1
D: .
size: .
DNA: TGTGCCAGCAGTGCCGACAGTCTATACACTGAAGCTTTCTTT
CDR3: CASSADSLYTEAFF

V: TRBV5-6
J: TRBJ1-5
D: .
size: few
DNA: TGTGCCAGCGAGGCAGGGGCTCGTCAGCCCCAGCATTTT
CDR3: CASEAGARQPQHF

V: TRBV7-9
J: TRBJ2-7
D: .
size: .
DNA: TGTGCCAGCAGCTTAGGGCTAGCGAGAGAGCGCGAGCAGTACTTC
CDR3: CASSLGLAREREQYF

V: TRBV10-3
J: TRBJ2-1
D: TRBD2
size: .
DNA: TGTGCCATCAGTGGGACTAGCGGGGGTTTCTTAATCAATGAGCAGTTCTTC
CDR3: CAISGTSGGFLINEQFF

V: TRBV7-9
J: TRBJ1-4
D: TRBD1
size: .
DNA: TGTGCCAGCAGCATTAGACAGGGCCTGGAAGAAAAACTGTTTTTT
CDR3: CASSIRQGLEEKLFF

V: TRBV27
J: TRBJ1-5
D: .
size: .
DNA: TGTGCCAGCAGTTGGGGACAAGGACAGCCCCAGCATTTT
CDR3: CASSWGQGQPQHF

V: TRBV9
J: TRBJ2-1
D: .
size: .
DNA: TGTGCCAGCAGCGTAGTGTCAGGGATTTCCTACAATGAGCAGTTCTTC
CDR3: CASSVVSGISYNEQFF

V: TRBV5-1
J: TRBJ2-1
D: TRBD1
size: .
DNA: TGCGCCAGCAGTTGGACAGGGACCAATGAGCAGTTCTTC
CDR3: CASSWTGTNEQFF

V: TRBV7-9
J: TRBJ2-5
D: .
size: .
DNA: TGTGCCAGCAGGACGAACTTTCAAGAGACCCAGTACTTC
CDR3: CASRTNFQETQYF

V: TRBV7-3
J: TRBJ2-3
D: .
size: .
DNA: TGTGCTAGCAGCCCGTTAGGGGGGTTCACAGATACGCAGTATTTT
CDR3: CASSPLGGFTDTQYF

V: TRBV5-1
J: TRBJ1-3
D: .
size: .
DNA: TGCGCCAGCAGCTTGGACGGAAACACCATATATTTT
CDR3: CASSLDGNTIYF

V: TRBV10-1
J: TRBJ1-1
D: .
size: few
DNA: TGCGCCAGCAGTGAAGGGGTGGGGATCGACACTGAAGCTTTCTTT
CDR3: CASSEGVGIDTEAFF

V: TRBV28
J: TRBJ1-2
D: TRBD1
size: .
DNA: TGTGCCAGCAGTTTGCGGGACAGCATCTATGGCTACACCTTC
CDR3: CASSLRDSIYGYTF

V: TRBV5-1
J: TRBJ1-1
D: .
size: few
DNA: TGCGCCAGCAGCCCGGGGGAAGGGGGAACTGAAGCTTTCTTT
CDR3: CASSPGEGGTEAFF

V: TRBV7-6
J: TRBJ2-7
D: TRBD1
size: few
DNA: TGTGCCAGCAGCTCCGGGACAGGGAAAGGATACGAGCAGTACTTC
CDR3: CASSSGTGKGYEQYF

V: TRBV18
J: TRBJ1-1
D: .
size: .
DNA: TGTGCCAGCTCACCACGCTGGGGGAGATCTGAAGCTTTCTTT
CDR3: CASSPRWGRSEAFF

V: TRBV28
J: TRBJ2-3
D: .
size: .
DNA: TGTGCCAGCACCCTGAAGGCGTCCTGGGACAGCACAGATACGCAGTATTTT
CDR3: CASTLKASWDSTDTQYF

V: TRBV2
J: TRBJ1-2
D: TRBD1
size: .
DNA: TGTGCCAGCAGTGAGCCCCTTTGGGACAGGTCCCATGGCTACACCTTC
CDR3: CASSEPLWDRSHGYTF